The source of this T cell receptor (beta chain) is a study of T cell responses to AZD1222 COVID-19 vaccine. General study findings and limits: After two AZD1222 doses, spike-specific TCR breadth and depth rose versus day 0.

The CDR3 extends over 13 amino acids. The V end lost 2 bases, the J end lost 5 bases, and 9 bases lay between the germline ends. Germline CDR1 reads LGHDT; CDR2 reads YNNKEL (reference sequence). This clone was picked up one time. Its antigen is unidentified. Other DNA sequences of this sample code for an identical CDR3. TCRdb keeps only in-frame clones here, not all; method: immunoSEQ multiplex PCR. The sample shows 150,000 to 200,000 clones, 85% to 95% of them seen only once. V gene TRBV3-1 (or the pseudogene TRBV3-2) combines with J gene TRBJ2-5, with a possible D match to TRBD2 (5 bases). This sample comprised peripheral blood, obtained on day 0 of AZD1222 vaccination. The TCR comes from an adult in good health. CDR3 coding DNA: TGTGCCAGCAGCCAACGGGGTCGGGAGACCCAGTACTTC. Protein sequence: CASSQRGRETQYF.